This TCR beta chain was identified in a study of control samples from healthy donors and cancer patients. The V end was cut by 4 bases, the J end by 0 bases, with 9 bases between. The CDR3 is 14 residues long. Per germline, CDR1 LGHNA and CDR2 YNFKEQ. Profiled with immunoSEQ multiplex PCR; TCRdb holds only in-frame clones, not every one. Altogether some 150,000 clones are present, about nine tenths being singletons, with the ten largest covering approximately 3%. The chain uses TRBV4-2 and TRBJ1-1; no definite D call. Sample: blood. The source is a young man in good health. The CDR3 region has the DNA TGTGCCAGCAGCCCCGGACCAATGAACACTGAAGCTTTCTTT. It specifies CASSPGPMNTEAFF.